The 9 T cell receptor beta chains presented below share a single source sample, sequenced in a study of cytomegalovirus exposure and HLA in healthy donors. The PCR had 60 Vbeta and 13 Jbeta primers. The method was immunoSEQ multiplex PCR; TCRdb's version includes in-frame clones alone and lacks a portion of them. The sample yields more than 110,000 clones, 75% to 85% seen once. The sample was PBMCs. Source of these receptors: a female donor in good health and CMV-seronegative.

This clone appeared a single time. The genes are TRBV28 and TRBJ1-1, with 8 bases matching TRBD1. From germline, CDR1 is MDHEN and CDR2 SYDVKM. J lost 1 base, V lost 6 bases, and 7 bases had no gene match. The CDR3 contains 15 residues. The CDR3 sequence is CASRPHGQGNTEAFF. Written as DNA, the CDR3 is TGTGCCAGCAGGCCACATGGACAGGGGAACACTGAAGCTTTCTTT.

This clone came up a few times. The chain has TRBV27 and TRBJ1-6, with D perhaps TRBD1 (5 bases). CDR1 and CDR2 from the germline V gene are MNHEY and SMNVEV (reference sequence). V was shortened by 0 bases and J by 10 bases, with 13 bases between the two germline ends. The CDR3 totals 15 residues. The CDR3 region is CASSLSGWGPSPLHF. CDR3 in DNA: TGTGCCAGCAGTTTATCAGGGTGGGGCCCCTCACCCCTCCACTTT.

The CDR3, as DNA: TGTGCCTGGAGTCAAGGGGGCGGCTACGAGCAGTACTTC. It codes for CAWSQGGGYEQYF. V and J are TRBV30 and TRBJ2-7; 7 nucleotides align to TRBD1. The V gene end was trimmed by 2 bases and the J gene end by 3 bases; junction bases not matched to a gene: 4. Germline CDR1 is GTSNPN and CDR2 is SVGIG (reference sequence). The CDR3 extends over 13 amino acids.

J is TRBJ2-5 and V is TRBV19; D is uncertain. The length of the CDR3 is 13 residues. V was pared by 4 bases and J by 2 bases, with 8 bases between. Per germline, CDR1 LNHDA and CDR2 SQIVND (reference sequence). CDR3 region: CASSTDLQETQYF. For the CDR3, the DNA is TGTGCCAGTAGTACAGATTTACAAGAGACCCAGTACTTC.

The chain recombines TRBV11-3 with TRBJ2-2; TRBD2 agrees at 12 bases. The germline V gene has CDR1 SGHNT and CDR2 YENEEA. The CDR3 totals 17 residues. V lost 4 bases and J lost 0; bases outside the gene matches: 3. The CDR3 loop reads CASSSLAGGPNTGELFF. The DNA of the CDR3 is TGTGCCAGCAGCTCGCTAGCGGGAGGGCCGAACACCGGGGAGCTGTTTTTT.

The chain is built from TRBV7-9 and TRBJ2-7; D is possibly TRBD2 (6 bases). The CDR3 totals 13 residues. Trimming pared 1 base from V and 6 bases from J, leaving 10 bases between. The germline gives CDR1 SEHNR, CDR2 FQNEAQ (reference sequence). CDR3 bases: TGTGCCAGCAGCTTAGGAGGTAGCGGCGAGCAGTACTTC. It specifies CASSLGGSGEQYF.

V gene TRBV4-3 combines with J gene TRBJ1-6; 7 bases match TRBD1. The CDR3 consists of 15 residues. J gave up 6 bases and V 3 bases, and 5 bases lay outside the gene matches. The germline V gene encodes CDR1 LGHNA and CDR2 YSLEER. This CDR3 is CASSHRQGPNSPLHF. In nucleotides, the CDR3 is TGCGCCAGCAGCCATAGACAGGGTCCTAATTCACCCCTCCACTTT.

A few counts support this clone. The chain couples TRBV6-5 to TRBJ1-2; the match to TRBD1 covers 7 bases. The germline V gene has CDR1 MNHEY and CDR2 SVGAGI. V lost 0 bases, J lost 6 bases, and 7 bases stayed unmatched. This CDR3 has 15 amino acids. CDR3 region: CASSYSLGQSNGYTF. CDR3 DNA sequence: TGTGCCAGCAGTTACTCCTTGGGACAGTCCAATGGCTACACCTTC.

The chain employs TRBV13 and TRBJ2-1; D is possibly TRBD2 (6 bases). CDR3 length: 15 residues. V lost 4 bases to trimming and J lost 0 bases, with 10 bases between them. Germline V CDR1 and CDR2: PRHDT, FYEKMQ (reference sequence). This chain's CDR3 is CASSSGLSSYNEQFF. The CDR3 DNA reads TGTGCCAGCAGCTCGGGACTGAGCTCCTACAATGAGCAGTTCTTC.